What follows describes a single T cell receptor beta chain. Its target is not known. The data derive from a study of cytomegalovirus exposure and HLA in healthy donors. Study outcomes and limitations: A later analysis linked a missense DCLRE1C variant to TCR beta V- and J-gene trimming.

The PCR was carried out with 60 Vbeta primers and 13 Jbeta primers. TCRdb keeps only in-frame clones here, not all; method: immunoSEQ multiplex PCR. The sample records roughly 150,000 clones, 70% to 90% being singletons. Germline CDR1 is SEHNR and CDR2 is FQNEAQ (reference sequence). The CDR3 is 18 amino acids. V was pared by 5 bases and J by 0 bases, with 12 bases of the junction left unmatched. Source material: PBMCs. The sequence derives from a woman aged 18-30 years in good health and CMV-seronegative. V gene TRBV7-9 combines with J gene TRBJ2-3; 9 bases match TRBD1. For the CDR3, the DNA is TGTGCCAGCAGCCCTCGATCCGGGACAGGGACTAGCACAGATACGCAGTATTTT. Its protein product is CASSPRSGTGTSTDTQYF.